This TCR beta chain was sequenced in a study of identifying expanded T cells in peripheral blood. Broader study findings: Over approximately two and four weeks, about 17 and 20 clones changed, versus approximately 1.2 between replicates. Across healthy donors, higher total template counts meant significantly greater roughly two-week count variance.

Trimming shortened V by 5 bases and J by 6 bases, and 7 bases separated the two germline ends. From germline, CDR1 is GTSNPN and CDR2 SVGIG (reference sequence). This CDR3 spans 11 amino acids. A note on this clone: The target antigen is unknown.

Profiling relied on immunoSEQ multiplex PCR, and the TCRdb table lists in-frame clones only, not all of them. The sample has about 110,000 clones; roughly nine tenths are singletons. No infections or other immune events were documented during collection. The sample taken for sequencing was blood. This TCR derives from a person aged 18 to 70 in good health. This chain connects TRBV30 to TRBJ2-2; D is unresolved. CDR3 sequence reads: CAWGYPGELFF. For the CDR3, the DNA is TGTGCCTGGGGATATCCCGGGGAGCTGTTTTTT.